The source of this T cell receptor (beta chain) is a study of T-cell reconstitution after alpha-beta-depleted transplantation in children (dated by TCRdb to the mid-2010s). For context, the study as a whole: The study quantitatively tracked T-cell immune reconstitution after TCRalphabeta/CD19-depleted allogeneic hematopoietic cell transplantation in children using TCR repertoire profiling.

The method was PCR. Sequenced on an Illumina HiSeq 2500. TCR library preparation used molecular barcoding, with unique molecular identifiers applied to normalize quantification of the TCRbeta repertoire. The public reads were quality trimmed at Q25 with fastp and then assembled into clones with MiXCR by TCRdb, keeping productive beta chains. Entries that share a CDR3 protein sequence are merged under the most common genes and DNA. Counted in this sample were 230,000 or so distinct CDR3 sequences; 9.7% of them appeared once. Approximately 5% of the sample belongs to the ten largest clones. CDR3 length: 14 amino acids, cysteine to phenylalanine. Just CDR3 DNA is preserved here, 42 bases in frame from base 1. CDR1 and CDR2 (DFQATT, SNEGSKA) derive from the germline V gene (reference sequence). Regarding this clonotype: It has no known antigen specificity. This may be a read error: a much more frequent sequence differs by one nucleotide.

The sequencing used PBMCs from the stem cell graft donor, collected from the stem cell graft. The source of this sequence is a human donor who donated a stem cell graft to a child with SCID. This receptor chain uses TRBV20-1 and TRBJ2-5; a tentative D call is TRBD2 (6 bases match). CDR3 protein: CSAGSLRPGETQNF. The nucleotide sequence reads as follows: TGCAGTGCTGGTAGCTTGAGACCGGGGGAGACCCAGAACTTC.